This T cell receptor beta chain is from a study of shared clonotypes between healthy human individuals. Study details: CD4 naive cells filled three plates per donor, CD4 memory three, CD8 naive two and CD8 memory one. Study conclusions and caveats: Donor scarcity curtailed the genetic and exposure-history diversity represented herein. Generally, naive subsets (rather than memory subsets) showed larger estimated richness.

TCRdb's table, derived via immunoSEQ multiplex PCR, lists solely in-frame clones and lacks some. The sample has roughly 400,000 clones, 90% to 98% seen once. Comment on this clone: The antigen is undetermined.

This receptor was obtained from a young man in good health. Sequencing used memory CD8+ T cells sorted from blood. The subset: CD45RO+ cells pooled with CCR7-negative TemRA cells.

CDR3 region: CASSILAGDEQYF. Written as DNA, the CDR3 is TGTGCCAGTAGTATACTAGCGGGAGACGAGCAGTACTTC. The J gene is TRBJ2-7, the V gene TRBV19; 10 nucleotides line up with TRBD2. The CDR3 runs to 13 residues. Germline CDR1 and CDR2: LNHDA and SQIVND (reference sequence). V trimming: 2 bases; J trimming: 5 bases; junction bases outside the gene matches: 0. Combining the CDR3 with reference TRBV19 and TRBJ2-7 gives the whole variable domain DGGITQSPKYLFRKEGQNVTLSCEQNLNHDAMYWYRQDPGQGLRLIYYSQIVNDFQKGDIAEGYSVSREKKESFPLTVTSAQKNPTAFYLCASSILAGDEQYFGPGTRLTVT.